This TCR beta chain was sequenced during a study of metastatic and nonmetastatic thyroid tumors. Whole-study context: The study looked at repertoires side by side in blood and in tumor or nodule tissue from malignant and benign thyroid patients.

TCRdb redid the clone calls on the PCR reads using MiXCR. The top ten hold roughly 8.8% of the sample, which has about 38,000 clones, roughly 25% seen once. Every patient underwent thyroid surgery untreated. In germline, CDR1 is SEHNR, CDR2 FQNEAQ (reference sequence). V was shortened by 0 bases and J by 0 bases, with 5 bases between the two germline ends. The CDR3 covers 14 residues. A few counts support this clone. Sequencing used blood. This clonotype originated in a female donor with papillary thyroid cancer or a benign thyroid nodule (not recorded which). Some clones in this sample may be carry-over from other donors' samples. This chain links TRBV7-9 with TRBJ2-5; a weak D match, TRBD2 (5 bases). The CDR3 DNA sequence: TGTGCCAGCAGCTTAGCCGGGAACCAAGAGACCCAGTACTTC. It translates to CASSLAGNQETQYF.